This is a list of T cell receptor beta chains from one sample in a study of radiotherapy plus CTLA-4 blockade in lung cancer. Generated by immunoSEQ multiplex PCR, the TCRdb table keeps only in-frame clones and is missing some. The table has 20,000 to 25,000 clones, 71% seen once. Here the sequenced sample was peripheral blood, taken from a patient treated with radiotherapy plus ipilimumab. Receptor source: a human donor with non-small cell lung cancer whose response to radiotherapy plus ipilimumab could not be evaluated. Both conserved end residues are part of each CDR3.

V gene	J gene	CDR3 protein
TRBV5-4	.	CASRVGDNSYEQYF
TRBV5-1	TRBJ2-3	CASSFRQAPDTQYF
TRBV9	TRBJ2-5	CASSVGYGGEETQYF
TRBV28	TRBJ2-3	CASSFRENTDTQYF
TRBV9	TRBJ1-1	CASSQGAMNTEAFF
TRBV29-1	TRBJ2-7	CSVGLAGGLTYEQYF
TRBV7-9	TRBJ1-1	CASSSDRELTEAFF
TRBV10-3	TRBJ2-2	CAISGQGGTGELFF
TRBV13	TRBJ2-7	CASSLGLAGGPKEQYF
TRBV11-3	TRBJ2-7	CASSPIAGELYEQYF
TRBV29-1	TRBJ1-1	CSVDSSPDSNTEAFF
TRBV19	TRBJ1-5	CASSIPSFRTGPGFNQPQHF
TRBV7-2	TRBJ2-7	CASSPSASGTYEQYF
TRBV4-3	TRBJ2-2	CASSQAVLARRNTGELFF
TRBV7-2	TRBJ1-1	CASSGWGGGTEAFF
TRBV10-3	TRBJ2-1	CAIKTSGSEQFF
TRBV6-1	TRBJ2-3	CASSEFSQVTDTQYF